Below, one TCR beta chain is given with its context. Its antigen has not been determined. Qualities for individual bases were not recorded, and no much larger clone is one base off. For CDR1 and CDR2, the germline V gene lists MNHNS and SASEGT. V drops 7 bases and J drops 2 bases, leaving 16 bases in between. The CDR3 contains 15 residues, cysteine and phenylalanine counted. The kept DNA is CDR3 alone, 45 bases in frame from the first base. The library was prepared using the immunoSEQ multiplex PCR assay. The table was pulled from immuneACCESS by TCRdb, which kept in-frame rearrangements only. Such tables lose some clones; where checked, under half of the loss comes from unresolved V genes, and the rest has no known cause. The sample contains tens of thousands of clones, roughly 83% of them found a single time. The ten largest clones represent 22% of the sample. These data belong to a study of PD-1 blockade in mismatch repair-deficient tumors (dated by TCRdb to 2015 to 2018). Study-wide context: Between late 2013 and September 2016, the trial enrolled 86 consecutive patients with about twelve mismatch repair-deficient cancer types, every one of whom had been previously treated and was progressing. Deep sequencing of TCR CDR3 regions was used to track tumor-associated T cell clones in peripheral blood of patients responding to PD-1 blockade. Study-level results and caveats: Rapid expansion after pembrolizumab followed by contraction, generally before radiologic responses, was shown by tumor-resident clones, which were often undetectable in blood before treatment.

Mismatch repair deficiency in every enrolled patient was established by polymerase chain reaction or immunohistochemistry. Three patients who responded to pembrolizumab therapy underwent TCR sequencing. In the phase II trial, pembrolizumab PD-1 blockade was tested prospectively in advanced mismatch repair-deficient cancers, no matter which tissue of origin the cancers came from. Peripheral blood T cell samples were gathered serially, both before PD-1 blockade started and at multiple time points afterward. Blood sampling time points were reported as weeks after the first dose of pembrolizumab. The chain couples TRBV6-1 to TRBJ2-3; a tentative D call is TRBD2 (6 bases match). This TCR was sampled from an adult with mismatch repair-deficient cancer. Material: peripheral blood, obtained 4 weeks after starting pembrolizumab. The DNA sequence is as follows: TGTGCCAGCACTCAACCGAGGCGGGACACAGATACGCAGTATTTT. This codes for CASTQPRRDTDTQYF.